The next 27 T cell receptor beta chains were all read from a single sample in a study of T cell responses to AZD1222 COVID-19 vaccine. Only in-frame clones appear in the TCRdb table, and some are missing; sequencing was by immunoSEQ multiplex PCR. The sample consists of about 100,000 clones, roughly 90% of them appearing once. The sequences come from peripheral blood, collected 28 days after the second AZD1222 dose. The receptor source for this set is an adult who received the AZD1222 COVID-19 vaccine.

The chain recombines TRBV6-5 with TRBJ1-2; 8 bases are a match to TRBD1. CDR1 and CDR2 (germline): MNHEY, SVGAGI. The CDR3 extends over 15 amino acids. With 4 bases clipped from V and 4 bases from J, the junction kept 8 bases outside the gene matches. CDR3 bases: TGTGCCAGCAGTTCGGACAGGGTGCGGGGCTATGGCTACACCTTC. The encoded protein is CASSSDRVRGYGYTF.

The chain combines TRBV19 with TRBJ1-4, with D perhaps matching TRBD1 (5 bases). Trimming removed 7 bases from V and 7 bases from J, with 19 bases in between. CDR1 and CDR2 (germline): LNHDA, SQIVND (reference sequence). The CDR3 covers 15 residues. CDR3 residues: CASTMRGVSGEKLFF. The CDR3 region has the DNA TGTGCCAGTACCATGCGAGGGGTGTCGGGTGAAAAACTGTTTTTT.

This chain connects TRBV30 to TRBJ1-5, with D uncertain. Germline-derived CDR1 and CDR2 are GTSNPN and SVGIG (reference sequence). Deletions cut 0 bases from V and 6 bases from J, with 15 bases between. The length of the CDR3 is 15 residues. The CDR3 here is CAWSVRRTSGQPQHF. The CDR3 region has the DNA TGTGCCTGGAGTGTACGTCGGACGTCCGGTCAGCCCCAGCATTTT.

The rearrangement uses TRBV5-5 and TRBJ2-7; 8 bases match TRBD1. From germline, CDR1 is SGHKS and CDR2 YYEKEE (reference sequence). This CDR3 contains 14 residues. V was pared by 3 bases and J by 7 bases, with 9 bases of the junction left unmatched. CDR3 sequence (DNA): TGTGCCAGCAGCTCTGACAGGGGATCGGGTGAGCAGTACTTC. Protein: CASSSDRGSGEQYF.

The rearrangement joins TRBV6-5 to TRBJ2-7; the D gene is possibly TRBD2 (6 bases). The V and J ends lost 8 bases and 3 bases respectively, with 20 bases between them. The CDR3 runs 15 residues. Germline lookup yields CDR1 MNHEY and CDR2 SVGAGI. CDR3 loop: CASRGTSREYYEQYF. DNA of the CDR3: TGTGCCAGCCGAGGGACTTCCCGGGAATACTACGAGCAGTACTTC.

The chain links TRBV15 to TRBJ2-4, with 9 positions matching TRBD2. The CDR3 covers 19 residues. CDR1 is LNHNV and CDR2 is YYDKDF in the germline V gene (reference sequence). V was clipped by 0 bases and J by 4 bases; unmatched bases: 13. The CDR3, as DNA: TGTGCCACCAGCAGAGATAGGGAAGTCCTAGCGGGAATTAAAAACATTCAGTACTTC. This encodes CATSRDREVLAGIKNIQYF.

The gene calls are TRBV3-1 (or the pseudogene TRBV3-2) and TRBJ2-4; unclear D gene. CDR1 LGHDT and CDR2 YNNKEL come from the germline V gene (reference sequence). V lost 5 bases, J lost 5 bases, and 22 bases lay in between. The CDR3 has 17 amino acids. CDR3 protein: CASSTNDPICKENIQYF. CDR3 coding DNA: TGTGCCAGCAGCACGAATGATCCCATTTGCAAAGAAAACATTCAGTACTTC.

The chain is built from TRBV6-5 and TRBJ2-1; the match to TRBD2 covers 8 bases. The CDR3 sequence is 15 residues long. CDR1 MNHEY and CDR2 SVGAGI come from the germline V gene. J lost 4 bases, V lost 3 bases, and 5 bases had no gene match. The CDR3 protein is CASSYGSGGYNEQFF. For the CDR3, the DNA is TGTGCCAGCAGTTATGGGAGCGGGGGATACAATGAGCAGTTCTTC.

The genes are TRBV4-3 and TRBJ2-1; 10 bases agree with TRBD2. Germline CDR1 is LGHNA and CDR2 is YSLEER. The V segment lost 1 base and the J segment 2 bases; nucleotides outside the gene matches: 5. The CDR3 runs 17 residues. The CDR3 region has the DNA TGCGCCAGCAGCCAAGTATTACTAGCGGGAACCTACAATGAGCAGTTCTTC. This translates into CASSQVLLAGTYNEQFF.

V is TRBV5-6 and J is TRBJ2-7; 7 bases are shared with TRBD2. The CDR3 extends over 14 amino acids. V gave up 2 bases and J gave up 2 bases; unmatched junction bases: 4. Per germline, CDR1 SGHDT and CDR2 YYEEEE. The CDR3 nucleotides are TGTGCCAGCAGCTTTGGGGACTACACCTACGAGCAGTACTTC. Protein product: CASSFGDYTYEQYF.

The rearrangement links TRBV6-5 to TRBJ1-1, with 7 bases that match TRBD1. Germline loops: CDR1 MNHEY, CDR2 SVGAGI. The CDR3 extends over 13 amino acids. V lost 8 bases and J lost 1; bases outside the gene matches: 4. This CDR3 reads CASQQGPNTEAFF. The CDR3 DNA reads TGTGCCAGCCAACAGGGGCCGAACACTGAAGCTTTCTTT.

This CDR3 reads CASRSDRGATLEQFF. CDR3 nucleotides: TGTGCCAGCAGGTCGGACAGGGGCGCTACCCTCGAGCAGTTCTTC. V gene TRBV2 combines with J gene TRBJ2-1, with 9 bases identical to TRBD1. Germline trimming cut 6 bases from V and 10 bases from J; bases unmatched to any gene: 13. The CDR3 sequence is 15 residues long. Germline V gene sequence: CDR1 SNHLY, CDR2 FYNNEI.

The V call is TRBV4-2, the J call TRBJ1-1; D is unresolved. V was shortened by 2 bases and J by 3 bases, with 7 bases between the two germline ends. The CDR3 sequence is 13 residues long. Germline V lookup: CDR1 LGHNA, CDR2 YNFKEQ. The CDR3 sequence is CASSQTEDTEAFF. DNA of the CDR3: TGTGCCAGCAGCCAAACAGAGGACACTGAAGCTTTCTTT.

The chain combines TRBV12-5 with TRBJ2-1, with TRBD1 matching over 9 bases. The J segment lost 1 base and the V segment lost 11 bases, leaving 3 bases of the junction unmatched. CDR1 is LGHNT, CDR2 FRNRAP, per germline. The CDR3 consists of 13 residues. The CDR3 protein is CAGGQGSYNEQFF. DNA of the CDR3: TGTGCTGGGGGACAGGGATCCTACAATGAGCAGTTCTTC.

The chain recombines TRBV6-1 with TRBJ1-2; unclear D gene. Trimming took 2 bases from V and 4 from J, leaving 5 bases between them. Germline CDR1 and CDR2: MNHNS and SASEGT. The CDR3 runs to 12 residues. This CDR3 reads CASSEITYGYTF. CDR3 DNA: TGTGCCAGCAGTGAAATAACCTATGGCTACACCTTC.

The genes are TRBV29-1 and TRBJ1-2, with TRBD1 identical over 7 bases. Germline assignment: CDR1 SQVTM and CDR2 ANQGSEA. The CDR3 spans 13 residues. The V and J ends lost 7 bases and 0 bases, in that order; junction bases with no gene match: 5. CDR3 sequence reads: CSARQGTNYGYTF. CDR3 nucleotides: TGCAGCGCGAGACAGGGAACTAACTATGGCTACACCTTC.

The chain combines TRBV4-1 with TRBJ2-7; TRBD2 matches at 10 bases. CDR1 and CDR2 from the germline V gene are MGHRA and YSYEKL. V lost 4 bases and J lost 7; bases outside the gene matches: 7. This CDR3 is 14 amino acids long. CDR3 sequence reads: CASSPSGRSGEQYF. The DNA for the CDR3 is TGCGCCAGCAGCCCTAGCGGGAGATCGGGGGAGCAGTACTTC.

This chain connects TRBV30 to TRBJ1-4; D gene unclear. V shed 1 base and J shed 6 bases, with 12 bases lying between them. The CDR3 is 14 residues long. From germline, CDR1 is GTSNPN and CDR2 SVGIG (reference sequence). The CDR3 reads CAWSALGGHEKLFF. The CDR3, as DNA: TGTGCCTGGAGTGCTCTGGGCGGGCATGAAAAACTGTTTTTT. The variable domain in full, completed from reference TRBV30 and TRBJ1-4, reads SQTIHQWPATLVQPVGSPLSLECTVEGTSNPNLYWYRQAAGRGLQLLFYSVGIGQISSEVPQNLSASRPQDRQFILSSKKLLLSDSGFYLCAWSALGGHEKLFFGSGTQLSVL.

CDR3 DNA: TGTGCCTGGAGGACCTTTGGACGGGGGCAGGGCTACACCTTC. Translated, it gives CAWRTFGRGQGYTF. The chain employs TRBV30 and TRBJ1-2; tentatively, D is TRBD1 (6 bases). The CDR3 is 14 amino acids. Germline V gene data show CDR1 as GTSNPN and CDR2 as SVGIG (reference sequence). V dropped 3 bases and J dropped 8 bases, with 19 bases sitting between them. Complete variable domain (other parts from reference TRBV30 and TRBJ1-2): SQTIHQWPATLVQPVGSPLSLECTVEGTSNPNLYWYRQAAGRGLQLLFYSVGIGQISSEVPQNLSASRPQDRQFILSSKKLLLSDSGFYLCAWRTFGRGQGYTFGSGTRLTVV.

J is TRBJ2-1 and V is TRBV7-8; weak D call: TRBD1 (5 bases). The CDR3 has 13 residues. CDR1 is SGHVS and CDR2 is FQNEAQ in the germline V gene. Trimming shortened V by 0 bases and J by 5 bases, and 5 bases separated the two germline ends. CDR3 amino acids: CASSLAQDNEQFF. The CDR3 nucleotides read TGTGCCAGCAGCTTAGCACAGGACAATGAGCAGTTCTTC.

The chain employs TRBV19 and TRBJ2-6, with D hard to call. Trimming pared 7 bases from V and 0 bases from J, leaving 10 bases between. The CDR3 contains 15 residues. Germline V gives CDR1 LNHDA, CDR2 SQIVND (reference sequence). The CDR3 DNA follows: TGTGCCAGTAAGAGGTCGGCCTCTGGGGCCAACGTCCTGACTTTC. Residues: CASKRSASGANVLTF.

The rearrangement joins TRBV15 to TRBJ2-1; 10 nucleotides agree with TRBD2. This CDR3 comprises 16 residues. V dropped 2 bases and J dropped 3; count of bases not matched to a gene: 4. Germline assignment: CDR1 LNHNV and CDR2 YYDKDF (reference sequence). The chain's CDR3 is CATSRIGLAVYNEQFF. The CDR3 DNA sequence: TGTGCCACCAGCAGAATAGGACTAGCGGTCTACAATGAGCAGTTCTTC.

The CDR3 region is CASSFVQGAREQFF. In DNA form, the CDR3 reads TGCGCCAGCAGCTTCGTTCAGGGGGCCCGAGAGCAGTTCTTC. V usage is TRBV5-1 and J usage is TRBJ2-1, with 8 bases aligning to TRBD1. Germline V lookup: CDR1 SGHRS, CDR2 YFSETQ. V shed 2 bases and J 10 bases; nucleotides not matched to a gene: 8. This CDR3 spans 14 amino acids.

This rearrangement joins TRBV5-1 to TRBJ2-3; 10 bases are a match to TRBD2. This CDR3 comprises 15 residues. Germline V CDR1 and CDR2: SGHRS, YFSETQ. The V segment lost 5 bases and the J segment 2 bases; nucleotides outside the gene matches: 5. CDR3 DNA sequence: TGCGCCAGCAGTCCTCTAGCGGGGGACACAGATACGCAGTATTTT. Its translation: CASSPLAGDTDTQYF.

J is TRBJ1-5 and V is TRBV2; weak D call: TRBD1 (5 bases). V lost 3 bases to trimming and J lost 5 bases, with 14 bases between them. The CDR3 is 15 amino acids. The germline CDR1 and CDR2 sequences are SNHLY and FYNNEI. CDR3 in amino acids: CASSEVGREDQPQHF. CDR3 DNA sequence: TGTGCCAGCAGTGAGGTGGGCAGGGAAGATCAGCCCCAGCATTTT.

The chain is built from TRBV28 and TRBJ2-3; 8 bases are shared with TRBD2. The CDR3 is 16 amino acids. Germline values: CDR1 MDHEN, CDR2 SYDVKM. The V and J ends lost 5 bases and 4 bases, in that order; junction bases with no gene match: 11. The CDR3 DNA reads as TGTGCCAGCAGTATTTGGGAGCGGGAGTATCCAGATACGCAGTATTTT. This sequence encodes CASSIWEREYPDTQYF.

CDR3 in amino acids: CASSQSPGNHQPQHF. CDR3 DNA sequence: TGTGCCAGCAGCCAATCCCCAGGGAATCATCAGCCCCAGCATTTT. This chain joins TRBV3-1 (or the pseudogene TRBV3-2) and TRBJ1-5; tentative D call: TRBD1 (5 bases). The CDR3 is made up of 15 amino acids. V shed 2 bases and J shed 5 bases, with 13 bases lying between them. Germline V gene sequence: CDR1 LGHDT, CDR2 YNNKEL (reference sequence).